The present entry profiles one TCR beta chain with its context. Its antigen is undetermined. Clones were read by immunoSEQ multiplex PCR, and TCRdb kept only the in-frame ones, dropping some. The sample yields about 130,000 clones, 92% seen once. The data stem from a study of OX40 agonist ivuxolimab in advanced cancers. In the study overall: Patients took ivuxolimab, an agonistic anti-OX40 (CD134) antibody. General study results and limits: At 0.1-3.0 mg/kg, partial responders had clonal expansion among the lowest observed. More expanded clones were seen, on average, in CD8+ T cells than in CD4+.

Germline V gene lookup returns CDR1 SGHDT and CDR2 YYEEEE. Trimming took 0 bases from V and 0 from J, leaving 10 bases between them. There are 17 residues in the CDR3. This clonotype originated in an adult with an advanced solid tumor such as melanoma, head and neck, liver or kidney cancer. V is TRBV5-6 and J is TRBJ2-6; D unclear. The sequences come from CD4+ or CD8+ T cells sorted from blood, collected in a trial of the OX40 agonist ivuxolimab. The CDR3, as DNA: TGTGCCAGCAGCTTGGGACTCTTTTACTCTGGGGCCAACGTCCTGACTTTC. It yields the protein CASSLGLFYSGANVLTF.